This paragraph covers one T cell receptor beta chain sequence. The entry originates in a study of cytomegalovirus exposure and HLA in healthy donors. Study information: There were 90 million to 130 million unique TCR beta sequences, drawn from 150 million to 200 million T cells, in an earlier analysis.

13 Jbeta primers and 60 Vbeta primers were used for the PCR. Here immunoSEQ multiplex PCR was the method, and the copy in TCRdb shows in-frame clones only, minus some. Here the sample spans about 160,000 clones, about 80% being singletons. V dropped 3 bases and J dropped 3; count of bases not matched to a gene: 3. The CDR3 is 15 amino acids. Germline CDR1 and CDR2: GTSNPN and SVGIG (reference sequence). This clonotype was sampled from a man aged 50 or older in good health and CMV-seropositive. Specimen: PBMCs. This chain links TRBV30 with TRBJ1-6; 9 positions match TRBD1. The CDR3 spells CAWRDRGNYNSPLHF. As DNA, the CDR3 is TGTGCCTGGAGGGACAGGGGTAACTATAATTCACCCCTCCACTTT.